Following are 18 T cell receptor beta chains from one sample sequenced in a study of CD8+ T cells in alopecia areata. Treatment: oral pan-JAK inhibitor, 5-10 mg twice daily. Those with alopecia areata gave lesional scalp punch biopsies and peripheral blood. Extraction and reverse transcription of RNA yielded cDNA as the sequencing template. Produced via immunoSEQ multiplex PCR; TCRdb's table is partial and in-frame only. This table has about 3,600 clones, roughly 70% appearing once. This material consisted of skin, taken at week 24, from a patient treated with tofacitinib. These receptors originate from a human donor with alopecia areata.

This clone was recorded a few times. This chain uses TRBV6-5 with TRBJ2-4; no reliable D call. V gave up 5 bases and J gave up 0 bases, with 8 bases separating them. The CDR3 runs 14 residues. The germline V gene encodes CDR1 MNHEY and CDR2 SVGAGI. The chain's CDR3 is CASSEVIAKNIQYF. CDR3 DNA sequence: TGTGCCAGCAGTGAAGTCATAGCCAAAAACATTCAGTACTTC.

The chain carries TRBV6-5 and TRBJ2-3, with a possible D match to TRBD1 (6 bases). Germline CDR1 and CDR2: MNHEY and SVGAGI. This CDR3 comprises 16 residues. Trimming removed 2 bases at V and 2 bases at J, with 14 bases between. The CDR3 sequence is CASSYTGSLDTDTQYF. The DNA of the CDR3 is TGTGCCAGCAGTTACACAGGGTCCCTGGACACAGATACGCAGTATTTT.

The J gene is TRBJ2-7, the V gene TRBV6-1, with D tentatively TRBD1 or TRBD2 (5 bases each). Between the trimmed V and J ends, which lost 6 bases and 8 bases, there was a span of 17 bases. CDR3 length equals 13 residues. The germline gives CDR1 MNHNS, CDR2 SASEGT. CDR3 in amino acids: CASRAGALYQQYF. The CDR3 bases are TGTGCCAGCAGAGCCGGGGCACTCTATCAGCAGTACTTC.

The CDR3 bases are TGTGCCAGCAGTTCGGATACTAATGAGCAGTTCTTC. This sequence encodes CASSSDTNEQFF. This chain joins TRBV6-5 and TRBJ2-1; no firm D call. The germline V gene has CDR1 MNHEY and CDR2 SVGAGI. Trimming stripped 4 bases from V and 7 bases from J, with 8 bases between. CDR3 size: 12 residues.

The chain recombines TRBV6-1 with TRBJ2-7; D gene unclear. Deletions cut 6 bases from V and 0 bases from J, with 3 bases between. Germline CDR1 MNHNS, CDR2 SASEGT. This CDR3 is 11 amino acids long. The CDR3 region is CASRFSYEQYF. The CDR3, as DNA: TGTGCCAGCAGATTCTCCTACGAGCAGTACTTC.

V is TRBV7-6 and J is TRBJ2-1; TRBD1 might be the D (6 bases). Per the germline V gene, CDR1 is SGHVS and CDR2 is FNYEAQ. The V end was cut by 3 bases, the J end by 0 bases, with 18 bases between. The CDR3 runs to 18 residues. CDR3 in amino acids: CASSLTFGTGSSYNEQFF. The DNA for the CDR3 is TGTGCCAGCAGCTTGACATTCGGTACAGGGAGCTCCTACAATGAGCAGTTCTTC.

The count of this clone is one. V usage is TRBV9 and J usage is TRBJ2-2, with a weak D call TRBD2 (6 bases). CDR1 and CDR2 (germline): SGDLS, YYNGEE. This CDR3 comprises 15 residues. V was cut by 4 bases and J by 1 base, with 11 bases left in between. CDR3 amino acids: CASSLEGGNTGELFF. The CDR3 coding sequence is TGTGCCAGCAGCCTGGAGGGAGGGAACACCGGGGAGCTGTTTTTT.

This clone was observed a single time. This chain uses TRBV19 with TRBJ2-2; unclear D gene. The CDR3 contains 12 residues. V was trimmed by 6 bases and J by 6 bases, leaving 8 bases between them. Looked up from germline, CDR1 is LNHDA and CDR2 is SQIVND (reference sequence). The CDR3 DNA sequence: TGTGCCAGTAGGTGGCTACCCGGGGAGCTGTTTTTT. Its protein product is CASRWLPGELFF.

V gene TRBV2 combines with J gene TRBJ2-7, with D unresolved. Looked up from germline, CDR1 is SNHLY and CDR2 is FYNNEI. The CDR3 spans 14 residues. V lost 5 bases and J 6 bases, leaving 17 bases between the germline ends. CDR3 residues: CASSSQSGISEQYF. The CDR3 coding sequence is TGTGCCAGCAGTTCCCAGAGTGGGATCTCCGAGCAGTACTTC.

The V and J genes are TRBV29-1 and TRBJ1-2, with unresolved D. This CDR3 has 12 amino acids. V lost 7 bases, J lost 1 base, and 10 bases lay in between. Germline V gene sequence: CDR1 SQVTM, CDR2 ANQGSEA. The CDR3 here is CSAGQINYGYTF. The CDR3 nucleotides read TGCAGCGCGGGCCAGATTAACTATGGCTACACCTTC.

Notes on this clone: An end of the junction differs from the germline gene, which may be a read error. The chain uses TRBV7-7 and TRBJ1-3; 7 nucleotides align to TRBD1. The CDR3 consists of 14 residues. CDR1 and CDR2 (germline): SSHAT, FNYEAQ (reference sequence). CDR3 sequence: CASSPGTDGNTIYF. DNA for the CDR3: TGTGCTAGCAGCCCCGGGACAGATGGAAACACCATATATTTT.

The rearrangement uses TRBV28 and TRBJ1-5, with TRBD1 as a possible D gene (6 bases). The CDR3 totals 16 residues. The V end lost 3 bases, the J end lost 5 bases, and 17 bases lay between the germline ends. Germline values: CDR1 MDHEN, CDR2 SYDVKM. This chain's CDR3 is CASSLGARGNYQPQHF. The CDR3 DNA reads TGTGCCAGCAGTTTGGGGGCGAGAGGGAATTATCAGCCCCAGCATTTT. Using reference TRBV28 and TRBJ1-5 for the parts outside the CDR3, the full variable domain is DVKVTQSSRYLVKRTGEKVFLECVQDMDHENMFWYRQDPGLGLRLIYFSYDVKMKEKGDIPEGYSVSREKKERFSLILESASTNQTSMYLCASSLGARGNYQPQHFGDGTRLSIL.

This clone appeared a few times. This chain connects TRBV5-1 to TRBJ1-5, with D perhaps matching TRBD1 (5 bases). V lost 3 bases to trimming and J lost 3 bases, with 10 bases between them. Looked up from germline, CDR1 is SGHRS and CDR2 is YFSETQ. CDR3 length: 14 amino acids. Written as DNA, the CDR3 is TGCGCCAGCAGCTGGGACGGACACAATCAGCCCCAGCATTTT. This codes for CASSWDGHNQPQHF. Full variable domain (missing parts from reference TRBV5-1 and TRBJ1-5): KAGVTQTPRYLIKTRGQQVTLSCSPISGHRSVSWYQQTPGQGLQFLFEYFSETQRNKGNFPGRFSGRQFSNSRSEMNVSTLELGDSALYLCASSWDGHNQPQHFGDGTRLSIL.

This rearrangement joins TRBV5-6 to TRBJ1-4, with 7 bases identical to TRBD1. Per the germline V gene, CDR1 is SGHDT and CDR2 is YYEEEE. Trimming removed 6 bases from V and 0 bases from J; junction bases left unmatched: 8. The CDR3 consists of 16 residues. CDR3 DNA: TGTGCCAGCAAGGAACAGGGGCTCGCAACTAATGAAAAACTGTTTTTT. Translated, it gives CASKEQGLATNEKLFF. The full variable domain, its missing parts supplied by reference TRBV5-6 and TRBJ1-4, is DAGVTQSPTHLIKTRGQQVTLRCSPKSGHDTVSWYQQALGQGPQFIFQYYEEEERQRGNFPDRFSGHQFPNYSSELNVNALLLGDSALYLCASKEQGLATNEKLFFGSGTQLSVL.

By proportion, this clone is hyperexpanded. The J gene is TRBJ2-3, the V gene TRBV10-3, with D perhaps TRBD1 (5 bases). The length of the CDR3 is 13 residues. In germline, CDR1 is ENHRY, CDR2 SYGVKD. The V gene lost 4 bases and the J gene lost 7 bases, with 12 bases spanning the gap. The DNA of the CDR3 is TGTGCCATCAGTGCCCCGACAGAGAATACGCAGTATTTT. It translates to CAISAPTENTQYF.

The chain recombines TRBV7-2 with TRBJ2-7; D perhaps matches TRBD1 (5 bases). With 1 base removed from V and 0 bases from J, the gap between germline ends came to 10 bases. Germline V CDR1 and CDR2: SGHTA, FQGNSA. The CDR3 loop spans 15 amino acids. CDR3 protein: CASSLEDRASYEQYF. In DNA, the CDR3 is TGTGCCAGCAGCTTAGAAGACAGAGCCTCCTACGAGCAGTACTTC.

CDR3 DNA sequence: TGTGCCAGCAGTGAATGGTCAGGGTGGAATTCACCCCTCCACTTT. As protein: CASSEWSGWNSPLHF. The chain combines TRBV2 with TRBJ1-6; the D gene is possibly TRBD1 (5 bases). The CDR3 contains 15 residues. From germline, CDR1 is SNHLY and CDR2 FYNNEI. V lost 2 bases and J lost 7, with 12 bases in between.

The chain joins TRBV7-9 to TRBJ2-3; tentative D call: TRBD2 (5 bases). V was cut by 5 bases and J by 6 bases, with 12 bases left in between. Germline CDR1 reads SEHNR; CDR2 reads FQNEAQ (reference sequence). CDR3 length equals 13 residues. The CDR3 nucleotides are TGTGCCAGCAGCCCTAGCATCGGGGATACGCAGTATTTT. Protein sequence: CASSPSIGDTQYF.